The source of this T cell receptor beta chain is a study of blood T cell repertoires in COVID-19. Overall study context: From the United States, Italy and Spain came samples of acute and convalescent COVID-19. Sources were T cells, B-cell-depleted T cells, or PBMCs; the material itself was cDNA or gDNA.

Methods used by the authors: Scientists estimated how many nucleated cells there were by amplifying reference gene primers. The assay was immunoSEQ multiplex PCR, and TCRdb's table has in-frame clones only and misses some. For V, J and clone size, that table is used; D and trimming come from the DNA. The sample includes about 150,000 clones, about nine tenths of them seen just once. V dropped 3 bases and J dropped 0; count of bases not matched to a gene: 5. Germline V lookup: CDR1 KGHSH, CDR2 LQKENI. This CDR3 is built from 16 residues. Sequencing was done on a sample of peripheral blood. The V call is TRBV18, the J call TRBJ1-3; 7 nucleotides match TRBD1. The TCR comes from a woman aged 55-69 years with active or convalescent COVID-19. CDR3 sequence (DNA): TGTGCCAGCTCACCCCGGACAGGTCGCTCTGGAAACACCATATATTTT. Its translation: CASSPRTGRSGNTIYF.